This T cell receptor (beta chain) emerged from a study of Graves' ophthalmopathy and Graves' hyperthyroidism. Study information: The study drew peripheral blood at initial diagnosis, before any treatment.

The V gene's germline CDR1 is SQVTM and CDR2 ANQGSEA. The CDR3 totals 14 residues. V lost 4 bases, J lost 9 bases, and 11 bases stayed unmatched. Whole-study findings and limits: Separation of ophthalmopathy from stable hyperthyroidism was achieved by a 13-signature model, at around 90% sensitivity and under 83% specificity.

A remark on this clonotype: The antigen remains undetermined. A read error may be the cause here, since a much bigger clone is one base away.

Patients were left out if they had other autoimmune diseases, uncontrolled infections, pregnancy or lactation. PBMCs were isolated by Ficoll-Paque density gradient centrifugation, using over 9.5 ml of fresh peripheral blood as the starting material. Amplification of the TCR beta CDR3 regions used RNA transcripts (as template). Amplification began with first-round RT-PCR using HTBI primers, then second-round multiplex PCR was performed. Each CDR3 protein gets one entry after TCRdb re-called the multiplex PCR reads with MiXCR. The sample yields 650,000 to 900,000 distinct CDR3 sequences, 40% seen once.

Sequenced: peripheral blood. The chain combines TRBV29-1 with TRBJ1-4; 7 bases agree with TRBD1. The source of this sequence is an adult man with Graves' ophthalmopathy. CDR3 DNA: TGCAGCGTTGGGGACAGACTAGCCCTAAAAAAACTGTTTTTT. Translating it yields CSVGDRLALKKLFF.